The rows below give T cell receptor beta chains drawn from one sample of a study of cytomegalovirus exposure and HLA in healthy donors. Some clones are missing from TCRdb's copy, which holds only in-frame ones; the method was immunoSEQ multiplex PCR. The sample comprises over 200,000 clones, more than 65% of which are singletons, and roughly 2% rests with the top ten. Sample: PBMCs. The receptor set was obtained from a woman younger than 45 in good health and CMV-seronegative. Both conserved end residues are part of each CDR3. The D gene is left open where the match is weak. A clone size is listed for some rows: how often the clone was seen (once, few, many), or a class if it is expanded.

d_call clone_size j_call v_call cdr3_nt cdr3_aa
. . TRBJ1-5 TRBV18 TGTGCCAGCTCACCAAGAGGACAGCCCCAGCATTTT CASSPRGQPQHF
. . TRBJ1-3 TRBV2 TGTGCCAGTGCCGGCGCGGGACGGTTCTCTGGAAACACCATATATTTT CASAGAGRFSGNTIYF
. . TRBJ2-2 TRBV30 TGTGCCTGGAGCACTAGTTTACCCGGGGAGCTGTTTTTT CAWSTSLPGELFF
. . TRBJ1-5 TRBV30 TGTGCCTGGACCCTGGGCGATCAGCCCCAGCATTTT CAWTLGDQPQHF
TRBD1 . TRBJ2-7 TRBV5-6 TGTGCCAGCAGCTTGGCTACAGGGGGGAACTACGAGCAGTACTTC CASSLATGGNYEQYF
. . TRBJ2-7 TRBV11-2 TGTGCCAGCAGCATCTTGGGCGCCTCCTACGAGCAGTACTTC CASSILGASYEQYF
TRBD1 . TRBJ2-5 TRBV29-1 TGCAGCGTTGGGGGACAGGGGATTTCGGAGACCCAGTACTTC CSVGGQGISETQYF
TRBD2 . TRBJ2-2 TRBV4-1 TGCGCCAGCAGCCTACTAGCGGGACGTACCGGGGAGCTGTTTTTT CASSLLAGRTGELFF
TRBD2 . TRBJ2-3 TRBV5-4 TGTGCCAGCAGGTATAGCGGGGGGAGTACAGATACGCAGTATTTT CASRYSGGSTDTQYF
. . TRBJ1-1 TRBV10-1 TGCGCCAGCAGTGGACAGCTGAACACTGAAGCTTTCTTT CASSGQLNTEAFF
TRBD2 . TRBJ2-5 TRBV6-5 TGTGCCAGCAGCCAAGGGTTGCGGGAGCAAGAGACCCAGTACTTC CASSQGLREQETQYF
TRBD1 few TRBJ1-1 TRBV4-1 TGCGCCAGCAGCCCCCGACAGGGGGCGGAGGACACTGAAGCTTTCTTT CASSPRQGAEDTEAFF
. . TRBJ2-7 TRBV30 TGTGCCTGGAGTAAGGGGGGGCCAGGCGAGCAGTACTTC CAWSKGGPGEQYF
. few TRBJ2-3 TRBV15 TGTGCCACCAGCAGAGCAGCGGGCAGCACAGATACGCAGTATTTT CATSRAAGSTDTQYF
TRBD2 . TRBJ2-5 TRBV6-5 TGTGCCAGCAGTTACTCGATAGCGGGAGTACAAGAGACCCAGTACTTC CASSYSIAGVQETQYF
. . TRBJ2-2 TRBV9 TGTGCCAGCAGCGTAGGGGCAGCCCAGCGGACCGGGGAGCTGTTTTTT CASSVGAAQRTGELFF
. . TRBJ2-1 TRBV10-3 TGTGCCATCAGTCAATCTAGCCGCCCAGACAATGAGCAGTTCTTC CAISQSSRPDNEQFF
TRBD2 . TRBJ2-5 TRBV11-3 TGTGCCAGCAGCACCCCCTTTGATAGCGGGGGGGAGACCCAGTACTTC CASSTPFDSGGETQYF
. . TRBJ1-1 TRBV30 TGTGCCTGGAGTGTAACGGGACTGAAGAACACTGAAGCTTTCTTT CAWSVTGLKNTEAFF
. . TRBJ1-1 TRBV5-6 TGTGCCAGCAGCTTTACCTCGGGGGGTTGGGGCACTGAAGCTTTCTTT CASSFTSGGWGTEAFF
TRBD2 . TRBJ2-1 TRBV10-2 TGCGCCAGCACCTCCGGGACTAATTACAATGAGCAGTTCTTC CASTSGTNYNEQFF
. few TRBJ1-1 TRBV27 TGTGCCAGCAGTTTAACGCGGGGTCCAGAAGCTTTCTTT CASSLTRGPEAFF
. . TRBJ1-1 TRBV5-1 TGCGCCAGCAGCAATGCAGGGTTGAGTACCACTGAAGCTTTCTTT CASSNAGLSTTEAFF
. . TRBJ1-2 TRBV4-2 TGTGCCAGCAGCTTGGTGGTCCAGGGCCCTCATGGCTACACCTTC CASSLVVQGPHGYTF
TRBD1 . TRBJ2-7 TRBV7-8 TGTGCCAGCAGTTGGACAGGGGGCGCGCGGCCGGGGACCTACGAGCAGTACTTC CASSWTGGARPGTYEQYF
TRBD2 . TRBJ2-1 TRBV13 TGTGCCAGCAGCTTAATAACTAGCGGAGCGTCCCCCTACAATGAGCAGTTCTTC CASSLITSGASPYNEQFF
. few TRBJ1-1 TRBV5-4 TGTGCCAGCAGCCCCGGGACATACACTGAAGCTTTCTTT CASSPGTYTEAFF
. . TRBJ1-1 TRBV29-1 TGCAGCGGCGGGGGGCTGGAAAGGACTGAAGCTTTCTTT CSGGGLERTEAFF
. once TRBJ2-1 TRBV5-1 TGCGCCAGCAGCCACCCTGGAGGCAATGAGCAGTTCTTC CASSHPGGNEQFF
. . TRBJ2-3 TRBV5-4 TGTGCCAGCAGCTTTGAGCTTAGCGGATCAGATACGCAGTATTTT CASSFELSGSDTQYF
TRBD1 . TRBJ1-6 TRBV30 TGTGACTGGAGTGTGGGACAGGGGGCTCTCGAGAATTCACCCCTCCACTTT CDWSVGQGALENSPLHF
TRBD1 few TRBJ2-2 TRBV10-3 TGTGCCATAGGAACACCGGGACAGGGACCCACCGGGGAGCTGTTTTTT CAIGTPGQGPTGELFF
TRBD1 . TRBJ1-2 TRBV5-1 TGCGCCAGCAGCTTTGAAGGCAGGGGGTATGGCTACACCTTC CASSFEGRGYGYTF
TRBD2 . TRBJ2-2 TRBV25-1 TGTGCCAGCAGTGGGGGGAGGGGATTTGCCGGGGAGCTGTTTTTT CASSGGRGFAGELFF
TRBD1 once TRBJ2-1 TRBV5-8 TGTGCCAGCAGCTTGCGGCTACAGGGGATCAATGAGCAGTTCTTC CASSLRLQGINEQFF
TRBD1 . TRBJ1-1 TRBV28 TGTGCCAGCAGTTGGGGAAAACAGGGGATCACTGAAGCTTTCTTT CASSWGKQGITEAFF
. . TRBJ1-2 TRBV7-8 TGTGCCAGCAGCTTAGAAGGGGACTATGGCTACACCTTC CASSLEGDYGYTF
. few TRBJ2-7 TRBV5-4 TGTGCCAGCAGCTCCGAATCCTCAGGCGAGCAGTACTTC CASSSESSGEQYF
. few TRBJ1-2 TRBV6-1 TGTGCCAGCAGTGAAGGAGGGGGGGTCGGAGGCTACACCTTC CASSEGGGVGGYTF
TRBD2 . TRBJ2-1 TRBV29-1 TGCAGCGGACGACTAGCGGGAGCCCACAATGAGCAGTTCTTC CSGRLAGAHNEQFF
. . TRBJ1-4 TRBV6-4 TGTGCCAGCAGTGACGTTTCCCCCTCGTATGAAAAACTGTTTTTT CASSDVSPSYEKLFF
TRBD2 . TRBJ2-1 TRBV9 TGTGCCAGCAGCGGGACTAGTTTAAATGAGCAGTTCTTC CASSGTSLNEQFF
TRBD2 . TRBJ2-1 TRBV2 TGTGCCAGCAGTGAATGGGTCGGGGGGGCAGACAATGAGCAGTTCTTC CASSEWVGGADNEQFF
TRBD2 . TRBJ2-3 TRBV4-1 TGCGCCAGCAGGTCGGGGACTAGCAGCACAGATACGCAGTATTTT CASRSGTSSTDTQYF
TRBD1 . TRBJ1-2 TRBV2 TGTGCCAGCAGAGACAGGGGTTCACGGTATCGCTATGGCTACACCTTC CASRDRGSRYRYGYTF
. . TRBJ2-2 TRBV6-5 TGTGCCAGCAATCAGGGGCCGTTGTCGGCCGGGGAGCTGTTTTTT CASNQGPLSAGELFF
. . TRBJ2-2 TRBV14 TGTGCCAGCAGCCAAGCAGGGAACACCGGGGAGCTGTTTTTT CASSQAGNTGELFF
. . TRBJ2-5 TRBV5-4 TGTGCCAGCAGCTTGGTTAGCCGAGAGACCCAGTACTTC CASSLVSRETQYF
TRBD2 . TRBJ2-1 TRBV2 TGTGCCAGCACTACGACTAGCGGGAGTAATGAGCAGTTCTTC CASTTTSGSNEQFF
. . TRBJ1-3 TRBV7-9 TGTGCCAGCAGCTTATCAGGGGCTGGAAACACCATATATTTT CASSLSGAGNTIYF
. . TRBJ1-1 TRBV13 TGTGCCAGCAGCTTAGGCCAGGGCCTGAACCCTGAAGCTTTCTTT CASSLGQGLNPEAFF
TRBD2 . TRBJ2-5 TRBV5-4 TGTGCCAGCAGCTCTTTAGGACTAGATGCGTTTTTGGAGACCCAGTACTTC CASSSLGLDAFLETQYF
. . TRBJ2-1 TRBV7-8 TGTGCCAGCAGCTTGCTGGCCACTCAGGGCCACAATGAGCAGTTCTTC CASSLLATQGHNEQFF